This T cell receptor (beta chain) was recorded in a study of blood T cells in healthy people across ages. Study-wide results and limits: The percentage of naive T cells correlated strongly with TCR beta diversity.

For the second PCR, which ran for about 6 to 11 cycles, a sample-barcoded 5' primer and a J-beta primer mix were used. TCRdb re-analysed the 5' RACE reads in MiXCR, keeping a single row per CDR3 protein. Among 650,000 to 800,000 distinct CDR3 sequences, 44% were seen once, and the ten largest hold about 19%. As regards this clonotype: Antigen: not known.

Germline lookup yields CDR1 DFQATT and CDR2 SNEGSKA (reference sequence). CDR3 length equals 13 residues. The V gene lost 1 base and the J gene lost 6 bases, with 13 bases spanning the gap. The rearrangement joins TRBV20-1 to TRBJ2-7; no firm D call. The sample comprised blood. The sequence derives from a man aged 55 to 70 in good health. CDR3 bases: TGCAGTGCTAGAGCTGGGTTCACAGCCGAGCAGTACTTC. Translated: CSARAGFTAEQYF.